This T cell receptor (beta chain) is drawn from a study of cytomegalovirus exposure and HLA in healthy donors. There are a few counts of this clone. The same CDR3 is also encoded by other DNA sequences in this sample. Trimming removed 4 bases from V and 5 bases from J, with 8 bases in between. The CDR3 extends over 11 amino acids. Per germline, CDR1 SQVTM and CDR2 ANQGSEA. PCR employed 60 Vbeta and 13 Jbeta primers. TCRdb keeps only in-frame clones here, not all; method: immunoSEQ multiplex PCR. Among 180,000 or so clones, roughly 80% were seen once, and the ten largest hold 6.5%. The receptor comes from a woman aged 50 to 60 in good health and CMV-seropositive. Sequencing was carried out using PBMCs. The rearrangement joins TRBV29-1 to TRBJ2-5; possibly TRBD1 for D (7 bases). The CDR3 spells CSVAGGETQYF. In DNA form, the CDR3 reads TGCAGCGTTGCAGGGGGGGAGACCCAGTACTTC.